This TCR beta chain was sequenced for a study of T-cell reconstitution after alpha-beta-depleted transplantation in children. The germline V gene encodes CDR1 SGHRS and CDR2 YFSETQ. V lost 4 bases to trimming and J lost 5 bases, with 15 bases between them. The CDR3 sequence is 14 residues long. On this clonotype: What it binds is not known.

Unique molecular identifiers featured in how the TCRbeta library was prepared. TCRdb processed the PCR reads anew with MiXCR; each CDR3 protein has one entry. The data show 610,000 or so distinct CDR3 sequences, over 20% seen once. Overall study findings and caveats: Surviving recipient T cells and thymic progenitors accounted for the high day-60 TCRbeta diversity observed in some patients.

The sample was PBMCs, taken before TCRalphabeta/CD19-depleted stem cell transplant. This receptor was identified in a boy under three years old with Wiskott-Aldrich syndrome, due to receive a stem cell transplant. V and J are TRBV5-1 and TRBJ2-5; D might be TRBD1 or TRBD2, each matching 6 bases. The CDR3 loop is CASSLWGADETQYF. CDR3 coding DNA: TGCGCCAGCAGCCTATGGGGGGCGGATGAGACCCAGTACTTC.